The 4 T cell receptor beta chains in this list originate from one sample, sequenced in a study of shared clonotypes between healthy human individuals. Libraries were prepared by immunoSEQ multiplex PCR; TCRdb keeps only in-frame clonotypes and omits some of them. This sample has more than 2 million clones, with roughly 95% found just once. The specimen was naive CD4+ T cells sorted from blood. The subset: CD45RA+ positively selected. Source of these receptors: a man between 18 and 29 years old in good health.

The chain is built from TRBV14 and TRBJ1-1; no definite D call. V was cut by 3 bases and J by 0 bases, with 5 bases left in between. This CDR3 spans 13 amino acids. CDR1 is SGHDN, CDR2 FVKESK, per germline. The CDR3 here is CASSQGMNTEAFF. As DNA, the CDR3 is TGTGCCAGCAGCCAGGGCATGAACACTGAAGCTTTCTTT.

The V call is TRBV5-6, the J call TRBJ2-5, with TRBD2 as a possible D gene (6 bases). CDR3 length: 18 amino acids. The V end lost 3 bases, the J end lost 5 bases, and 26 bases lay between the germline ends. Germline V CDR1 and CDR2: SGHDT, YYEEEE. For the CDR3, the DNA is TGTGCCAGCAGCTGGGCCCACCTCACTTGGACGGGGGAGGAGACCCAGTACTTC. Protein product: CASSWAHLTWTGEETQYF.

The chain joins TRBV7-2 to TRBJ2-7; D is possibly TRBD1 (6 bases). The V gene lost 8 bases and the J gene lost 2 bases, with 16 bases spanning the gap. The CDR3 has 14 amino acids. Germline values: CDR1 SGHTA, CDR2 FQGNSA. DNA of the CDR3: TGTGCCAGCGCCGTGGCCGGGACAACCTACGAGCAGTACTTC. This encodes CASAVAGTTYEQYF.

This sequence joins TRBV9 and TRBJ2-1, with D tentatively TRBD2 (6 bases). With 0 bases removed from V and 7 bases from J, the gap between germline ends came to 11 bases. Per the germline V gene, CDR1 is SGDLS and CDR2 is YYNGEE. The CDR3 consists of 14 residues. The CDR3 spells CASSVGGVLNEQFF. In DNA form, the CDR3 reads TGTGCCAGCAGCGTAGGGGGGGTTTTAAATGAGCAGTTCTTC.